The 8 T cell receptor beta chains presented below share a single source sample, sequenced in a study of blood T cell repertoires in COVID-19. Here immunoSEQ multiplex PCR was the method, and the copy in TCRdb shows in-frame clones only, minus some. Among over 130,000 clones listed, roughly 86% were seen once. Specimen: PBMCs or T cells enriched from blood (not recorded which). All receptors come from a woman in her fifties or sixties with acute COVID-19.

CDR3 region: CATPPRASYEQYF. Written as DNA, the CDR3 is TGTGCCACCCCACCGAGGGCGTCCTACGAGCAGTACTTC. This sequence joins TRBV19 and TRBJ2-7, with a possible D match to TRBD2 (5 bases). The germline gives CDR1 LNHDA, CDR2 SQIVND (reference sequence). V lost 10 bases and J 1 base, leaving 14 bases between the germline ends. The CDR3 has 13 amino acids.

The V and J genes are TRBV28 and TRBJ1-1, with D tentatively TRBD1 (6 bases). The CDR3 is 18 amino acids. The germline V gene has CDR1 MDHEN and CDR2 SYDVKM. Trimming took off 5 bases at V and 5 bases at J, with 27 bases between the two ends. The CDR3 nucleotides are TGTGCCAGCAGTACAAATTTGGCGGCAGGGGAGGGTCGGACTGAAGCTTTCTTT. Translated: CASSTNLAAGEGRTEAFF.

This chain uses TRBV19 with TRBJ2-1; 7 bases map to TRBD2. There are 17 residues in the CDR3. Germline loops: CDR1 LNHDA, CDR2 SQIVND (reference sequence). V lost 4 bases and J lost 3; bases outside the gene matches: 12. The CDR3 region has the DNA TGTGCCAGTAGTAACGTCCGTAAACTAGCGAACTACAATGAGCAGTTCTTC. Protein product: CASSNVRKLANYNEQFF.

The chain couples TRBV30 to TRBJ1-1, with a possible D match to TRBD1 (6 bases). Trimming left V 0 bases short and J 8 bases short, with 16 bases between. Germline values: CDR1 GTSNPN, CDR2 SVGIG (reference sequence). This CDR3 has 14 amino acids. Here the CDR3 reads CAWSVYRELTEAFF. Here the CDR3 DNA reads TGTGCCTGGAGTGTCTACAGGGAGCTTACCGAAGCTTTCTTT.

The J gene is TRBJ1-1, the V gene TRBV11-3; 7 bases are a match to TRBD1. V lost 5 bases, J lost 5 bases, and 8 bases stayed unmatched. Germline-derived CDR1 and CDR2 are SGHNT and YENEEA. The CDR3 length is 14 residues. The CDR3 bases are TGTGCCAGCAGCCGCCGACAGGGTAGGACTGAAGCTTTCTTT. This encodes CASSRRQGRTEAFF.

This clone turned up a few times. Different DNA sequences within this sample yield the same CDR3. The chain links TRBV11-2 to TRBJ2-4; a weak D match, TRBD1 (6 bases). The CDR3 sequence is 16 residues long. Germline V gene data show CDR1 as SGHAT and CDR2 as FQNNGV. Trimming stripped 5 bases from V and 0 bases from J, with 14 bases between. The CDR3, as DNA: TGTGCCAGCAGCCAATTCGGACAGTTAGCCAAAAACATTCAGTACTTC. Translating gives CASSQFGQLAKNIQYF.

This chain uses TRBV27 with TRBJ2-3; 9 bases are shared with TRBD2. This CDR3 is built from 15 residues. Trimming took 4 bases from V and 6 from J; bases not matched to a gene: 8. Germline lookup yields CDR1 MNHEY and CDR2 SMNVEV (reference sequence). The CDR3 DNA is TGTGCCAGCAGTTCTCCGGCGGGAGGGACGGATACGCAGTATTTT. Its protein is CASSSPAGGTDTQYF.

The gene calls are TRBV5-1 and TRBJ2-7, with TRBD1 identical over 8 bases. CDR1 is SGHRS and CDR2 is YFSETQ in the germline V gene. This CDR3 contains 13 residues. V shed 5 bases, J shed 2 bases, and the junction held 3 bases outside the gene matches. CDR3 region: CASSRQGTYEQYF. CDR3 DNA sequence: TGCGCCAGCAGTAGACAGGGGACCTACGAGCAGTACTTC. Full variable domain (rest looked up from reference TRBV5-1 and TRBJ2-7): KAGVTQTPRYLIKTRGQQVTLSCSPISGHRSVSWYQQTPGQGLQFLFEYFSETQRNKGNFPGRFSGRQFSNSRSEMNVSTLELGDSALYLCASSRQGTYEQYFGPGTRLTVT.